The next 28 T cell receptor beta chains were all read from a single sample in a study of immune heterogeneity within non-small cell lung tumors. The TCR beta CDR3 region was amplified by multiplex PCR employing 32 V and 13 J primers. TCRdb re-derived calls from the multiplex PCR reads in MiXCR, one entry per CDR3 protein. The sample includes about 10,000 distinct CDR3 sequences, under 20% seen only once; the top ten take about 4%. As template, the study used bulk tumor genomic DNA at about 550 ng per sample. Primary tumors were biopsied several times each, far apart, intraoperatively. Patients with untreated, newly diagnosed non-small cell lung cancer underwent curative surgery. The specimen was lung tumor tissue. These receptors came from a man in his forties with non-small cell lung cancer.

This clonotype was recorded at least ten times. V is TRBV13 and J is TRBJ1-2; tentatively, D is TRBD1 (5 bases). This CDR3 comprises 12 residues. Trimming cost V 4 bases and J 8 bases, with 11 bases left between them. The germline CDR1 and CDR2 sequences are PRHDT and FYEKMQ (reference sequence). CDR3 sequence: CASSSPGEGYTF. CDR3 nucleotides: TGTGCCAGCAGCTCGCCGGGGGAAGGCTACACCTTC.

A note on this clonotype: Germline and junction disagree at one end, which may indicate a read error. The chain links TRBV28 to TRBJ1-5; D not certain. This CDR3 spans 17 amino acids. CDR1 and CDR2 from the germline V gene are MDHEN and SYDVKM. The CDR3 region is CASSLVVLLCGNQPQHF. CDR3 DNA: TGCGCCAGCAGTTTAGTCGTATTGTTGTGCGGCAATCAGCCCCAGCATTTT.

This clonotype has just a few counts. The gene calls are TRBV19 and TRBJ2-3; 7 positions match TRBD2. The CDR3 sequence is 14 residues long. In germline, CDR1 is LNHDA, CDR2 SQIVND (reference sequence). J lost 4 bases, V lost 3 bases, and 4 bases had no gene match. CDR3 sequence reads: CASSIRGVSDTQYF. The CDR3 bases are TGTGCCAGTAGTATTCGGGGGGTCTCAGATACGCAGTATTTT.

This clonotype rates as medium-sized. The gene calls are TRBV7-8 and TRBJ1-3; D is ambiguous. The ends were cut back, 4 bases at V and 4 bases at J, with 14 bases in the middle. The CDR3 runs 15 residues. CDR1 SGHVS and CDR2 FQNEAQ come from the germline V gene. CDR3 bases: TGTGCCAGCAGCTCCCGGGCCCCGGAGGGAAACACCATATATTTT. Translated: CASSSRAPEGNTIYF. Looking up the rest from reference TRBV7-8 and TRBJ1-3 gives the full variable domain: GAGVSQSPRYKVAKRGQDVALRCDPISGHVSLFWYQQALGQGPEFLTYFQNEAQLDKSGLPSDRFFAERPEGSVSTLKIQRTQQEDSAVYLCASSSRAPEGNTIYFGEGSWLTVV.

With regard to this clonotype: At one of its ends the junction is not consistent with the germline gene, which may arise from a read error. The chain is built from TRBV11-3 and TRBJ2-6; perhaps TRBD2 as D (6 bases). This CDR3 contains 17 residues. The germline V gene has CDR1 SGHNT and CDR2 YENEEA. CDR3 nucleotides: TGTGCCAGCAGCTTAGGATGGGGGGAGTCTGGGGCCAACGTCCTGGCTTTC. This codes for CASSLGWGESGANVLAF.

A remark on this clonotype: The germline gene is not matched at one end of the junction; a read error may be the cause. V and J are TRBV28 and TRBJ2-1; D gene ambiguous. The germline gives CDR1 MDHEN, CDR2 SYDVKM. The CDR3 consists of 14 residues. As DNA, the CDR3 is TGTGCCATCAGTTTCAGCGAGACCTACAATGAGCATTTCTTC. Amino acid sequence: CAISFSETYNEHFF.

To note about this clonotype: Just one base apart from a much larger clone, this may be a read error. The chain uses TRBV7-2 and TRBJ1-4; 7 bases fit TRBD1. This CDR3 has 17 amino acids. Germline CDR1 and CDR2: SGHTA and FQGNSA. CDR3 loop: CASSLGARGATNEKVFF. The CDR3 nucleotides read TGTGCCAGCAGCTTAGGGGCCAGGGGGGCAACTAATGAAAAAGTGTTTTTT.

There are a few counts of this clonotype. Given a much more abundant clone one base away, this may be a read error. The genes are TRBV4-1 and TRBJ2-2; tentatively, D is TRBD2 (6 bases). This CDR3 contains 14 residues. Trimming cost V 0 bases and J 6 bases, with 8 bases left between them. Germline assignment: CDR1 MGHRA and CDR2 YSYEKL. The CDR3 is CASSQEAGSGELFF. CDR3 nucleotides: TGCGCCAGCAGCCAAGAAGCGGGTTCCGGGGAGCTGTTTTTT.

There are many counts of this clonotype. The chain employs TRBV7-3 and TRBJ2-3; no definite D call. Germline CDR1 and CDR2: SGHTA and FQGTGA. Trimming shortened V by 3 bases and J by 0 bases, and 10 bases separated the two germline ends. The CDR3 is made up of 15 amino acids. The CDR3 coding sequence is TGTGCCAGCAGCTTGATGCACGTAAGCACAGATACGCAGTATTTT. Residues: CASSLMHVSTDTQYF.

This clonotype is medium-sized within its sample. The V call is TRBV5-1, the J call TRBJ2-7; the D is unclear. CDR3 length equals 14 residues. With 0 bases removed from V and 2 bases from J, the gap between germline ends came to 9 bases. Germline CDR1 reads SGHRS; CDR2 reads YFSETQ. The CDR3, as DNA: TGCGCCAGCAGCTTGGGCCCGAGCCCCTACGAGCAGTACTTC. Its translation is CASSLGPSPYEQYF.

About this clonotype: This CDR3 is missing its conserved last phenylalanine or tryptophan, likely due to a read error. The DNA is omitted, as the CDR3 cannot be located on it reliably, and the CDR3 follows TCRdb's listing. The chain links TRBV7-2 to TRBJ2-3; whether TRBD2, the table's D call, matches the DNA was not checked. The CDR3 is 15 residues long, ends included. Germline V gene lookup returns CDR1 SGHTA and CDR2 FQGNSA. The CDR3 here is CASSSFVGYEQYFGP.

On this clonotype: A read error is likely, as this CDR3 ends without the conserved phenylalanine or tryptophan. No DNA is shown, since the ends of the CDR3 on it are uncertain; the CDR3 is the one TCRdb lists. The chain has TRBV9 and TRBJ2-3; the D segment call TRBD1 is taken from the table without a DNA check. The CDR3 numbers 16 amino acids, ends counted. The germline V gene has CDR1 SGDLS and CDR2 YYNGEE. The CDR3 reads CASSALRDGGEQYFGP.

This clonotype was seen at least ten times. This rearrangement joins TRBV10-1 to TRBJ2-3; no definite D call. Germline assignment: CDR1 WNHNN and CDR2 SYGVQD (reference sequence). The V gene lost 5 bases and the J gene lost 1 base, with 13 bases spanning the gap. CDR3 length equals 15 residues. The CDR3 here is CASSTRRKGTDTQYF. The CDR3 nucleotides read TGCGCCAGCAGTACTCGACGGAAAGGCACAGATACGCAGTATTTT.

By sample fraction, this clonotype is medium-sized. The V call is TRBV30, the J call TRBJ1-1; no definite D call. CDR3 size: 13 residues. The germline V and J ends were trimmed by 3 bases and 0 bases, with 8 bases remaining between them. CDR1 and CDR2 from the germline V gene are GTSNPN and SVGIG (reference sequence). CDR3 nucleotides: TGTGCCTGGAGCAGGAATTTGAACACTGAAGCTTTCTTT. It yields the protein CAWSRNLNTEAFF.

To note about this clonotype: Mismatch with germline at one junction end may stem from a read error. The V gene is TRBV19, the J gene TRBJ2-3; D possibly corresponds to TRBD2 (6 bases). The CDR3 spans 15 residues. Looked up from germline, CDR1 is LNHDA and CDR2 is SQIVND (reference sequence). The CDR3 region has the DNA TGTGTCAGTAGTATCTCGGGGGAGATTACAGTTACGCGGTATTTT. Protein: CVSSISGEITVTRYF.

A few counts support this clonotype. The chain recombines TRBV2 with TRBJ1-6; D call uncertain. The CDR3 extends over 11 amino acids. Trimming stripped 5 bases from V and 9 bases from J, with 5 bases between. The germline V gene encodes CDR1 SNHLY and CDR2 FYNNEI. In nucleotides, the CDR3 is TGTGCCAGCAGTAACGGTTCACCCCTCCACTTT. Translating it yields CASSNGSPLHF.

This clonotype has at least ten counts. The chain uses TRBV20-1 and TRBJ2-5; TRBD2 might be the D (6 bases). The CDR3 covers 11 residues. The V gene lost 6 bases and the J gene lost 5 bases, with 10 bases spanning the gap. From germline, CDR1 is DFQATT and CDR2 SNEGSKA (reference sequence). Here the CDR3 DNA reads TGCAGTGCCGGAGGGGTTGAGACCCAGTACTTC. Translation: CSAGGVETQYF.

This clonotype has a count of ten or more. The rearrangement joins TRBV6-1 to TRBJ1-5; tentatively, D is TRBD1 (5 bases). This CDR3 is 13 amino acids long. The germline gives CDR1 MNHNS, CDR2 SASEGT. Trimming pared 3 bases from V and 6 bases from J, leaving 9 bases between. The CDR3 loop reads CASSDRVGQPQHF. Here the CDR3 DNA reads TGTGCCAGCAGTGACAGGGTCGGTCAGCCCCAGCATTTT.

To note about this clonotype: A much more abundant neighbour one base away suggests this may be a read error. This chain connects TRBV7-6 to TRBJ2-7; a weak D match, TRBD2 (5 bases). Germline V gene lookup returns CDR1 SGHVS and CDR2 FNYEAQ. The CDR3 is made up of 15 amino acids. This CDR3 reads CGSSPSGDSSYEQYF. The CDR3 bases are TGTGGCAGCAGTCCGAGCGGTGATAGCTCCTACGAGCAGTACTTC.

Comment on this clonotype: Being one base from a much bigger clone, this may be a read error. J is TRBJ2-5 and V is TRBV20-1; 8 nucleotides align to TRBD1. Germline V gene sequence: CDR1 DFQATT, CDR2 SNEGSKA (reference sequence). CDR3 length: 13 amino acids. The chain's CDR3 is CGAGGTGQETQYF. CDR3 sequence (DNA): TGCGGTGCTGGAGGGACAGGTCAAGAGACCCAGTACTTC.

This clonotype was seen ten or more times. This may be a read error, as it is one base from a much larger clone. The chain is built from TRBV6-2 or TRBV6-3 and TRBJ1-3; D gene ambiguous. In germline, CDR1 is MNHEY, CDR2 SVGEGT. Trimming stripped 0 bases from V and 9 bases from J, with 15 bases between. The CDR3 runs 15 residues. CDR3: CASSYSAGERSTIYF. In DNA form, the CDR3 reads TGTGCCAGCAGTTACTCGGCGGGCGAACGGAGCACCATATATTTT.

By share, this clonotype ranks as medium-sized (0.01 to 0.1%). The chain has TRBV3-1 and TRBJ1-6; D gene ambiguous. CDR1 is LGHDT, CDR2 YNNKEL, per germline (reference sequence). The CDR3 covers 15 residues. V lost 3 bases, J lost 3 bases, and 9 bases lay in between. This CDR3 is CASSHVGIYNSPLHF. The CDR3 DNA follows: TGTGCCAGCAGCCATGTAGGGATCTATAATTCACCCCTCCACTTT.

This clonotype qualifies as medium-sized. This sequence joins TRBV5-1 and TRBJ1-6; D possibly corresponds to TRBD1 (6 bases). CDR3 length: 15 residues. Germline lookup yields CDR1 SGHRS and CDR2 YFSETQ. Trimming removed 2 bases from V and 8 bases from J, with 14 bases in between. In nucleotides, the CDR3 is TGCGCCAGCAGCTTTACCTGGGACAAGGATTCACCCCTCCACTTT. Residues: CASSFTWDKDSPLHF.

This clonotype is termed medium-sized. V and J are TRBV4-2 and TRBJ2-7, with D perhaps TRBD1 (6 bases). Germline CDR1 and CDR2: LGHNA and YNFKEQ. Trimming shortened V by 0 bases and J by 0 bases, and 9 bases separated the two germline ends. The CDR3 is made up of 15 amino acids. The CDR3 reads CASSQDVGGSYEQYF. The CDR3 region has the DNA TGTGCCAGCAGCCAAGATGTAGGGGGCTCCTACGAGCAGTACTTC.

This clonotype was recorded at least ten times. The chain is built from TRBV29-1 and TRBJ2-3; no definite D call. The V gene's germline CDR1 is SQVTM and CDR2 ANQGSEA. This CDR3 spans 13 amino acids. Trimming stripped 6 bases from V and 0 bases from J, with 10 bases between. CDR3 residues: CSVSERSTDTQYF. The DNA of the CDR3 is TGCAGCGTCAGCGAACGTAGCACAGATACGCAGTATTTT.

This clonotype came up many times. This may come from a read error, since a much larger clone is one base off. V is TRBV27 and J is TRBJ2-2, with TRBD2 matching over 10 bases. The CDR3 extends over 14 amino acids. Germline CDR1 MNHEY, CDR2 SMNVEV (reference sequence). Germline trimming cut 10 bases from V and 6 bases from J; bases unmatched to any gene: 8. The CDR3 is CATRSGGVPGELFF. The CDR3 DNA reads TGTGCCACCCGGAGCGGGGGGGTCCCCGGGGAGCTGTTTTTT.

At least ten counts were recorded for this clonotype. The chain recombines TRBV5-6 with TRBJ1-2; D not certain. V was trimmed by 2 bases and J by 6 bases, leaving 5 bases between them. This CDR3 has 11 amino acids. The germline V gene has CDR1 SGHDT and CDR2 YYEEEE. The DNA for the CDR3 is TGTGCCAGCAGCTTAAGTCATGGCTACACCTTC. Translating it yields CASSLSHGYTF.

This clonotype was observed many times. The V and J genes are TRBV5-1 and TRBJ2-7, with D maybe TRBD1 (7 bases). There are 15 residues in the CDR3. Germline V CDR1 and CDR2: SGHRS, YFSETQ. The V and J ends lost 4 bases and 2 bases respectively, with 16 bases between them. The CDR3: CASSPGQEGTYEQYF. Here the CDR3 DNA reads TGCGCCAGCAGCCCCGGACAGGAGGGTACCTACGAGCAGTACTTC.